What follows are 4 T cell receptor beta chains derived from one specimen sequenced in a study of a mutant IDH1 vaccine in newly diagnosed glioma. Assay: immunoSEQ multiplex PCR; the TCRdb copy retains only in-frame clones and omits some. The sample carries roughly 26,000 clones, less than 90% recorded once. No antigens are known for them. Noted time point: week 35, safety follow-up. What each vaccine dose contained was 300 ug of mutant IDH1 20-mer peptide, accompanied by topical imiquimod. The source was PBMCs, collected from a glioma patient whose treatment included an IDH1 peptide vaccine. These receptors were collected from a man under 40 with glioma.

The chain combines TRBV5-6 with TRBJ1-1; a possible D gene is TRBD1 (5 bases). Per the germline V gene, CDR1 is SGHDT and CDR2 is YYEEEE. The CDR3 has 16 amino acids. V lost 0 bases and J 0 bases, leaving 12 bases between the germline ends. The CDR3 DNA sequence: TGTGCCAGCAGCTTGGACAGGTTTAACATGAACACTGAAGCTTTCTTT. Its translation: CASSLDRFNMNTEAFF.

The rearrangement joins TRBV19 to TRBJ2-5; TRBD1 matches at 7 bases. CDR3 length: 13 amino acids. Trimming removed 9 bases from V and 3 bases from J; junction bases left unmatched: 7. Germline CDR1 reads LNHDA; CDR2 reads SQIVND (reference sequence). The CDR3 here is CASNGDSKETQYF. The CDR3 DNA follows: TGTGCCAGCAACGGGGACAGCAAAGAGACCCAGTACTTC.

This clone was counted once. The gene calls are TRBV7-2 and TRBJ2-4; D is uncertain. Trimming shortened V by 1 base and J by 3 bases, and 10 bases separated the two germline ends. The germline gives CDR1 SGHTA, CDR2 FQGNSA. The CDR3 consists of 15 residues. CDR3 sequence (DNA): TGTGCCAGCAGCTTAGGGTGGAGCAGCAAAAACATTCAGTACTTC. Protein sequence: CASSLGWSSKNIQYF.

V and J are TRBV30 and TRBJ1-1; D is uncertain. Germline loops: CDR1 GTSNPN, CDR2 SVGIG (reference sequence). The CDR3 has 13 amino acids. Trimming took 5 bases from V and 5 from J, leaving 15 bases between them. CDR3 in DNA: TGTGCCTGGTCAGGCTTATTGGGAACTGAAGCTTTCTTT. Translation gives CAWSGLLGTEAFF.